This entry concerns a single T cell receptor beta chain. This entry is derived from a study of blood T cell repertoires in COVID-19. Here immunoSEQ multiplex PCR was the method, and the copy in TCRdb shows in-frame clones only, minus some. The sample shows around 250,000 clones, around 88% of them seen only once. Germline V lookup: CDR1 SEHNR, CDR2 FQNEAQ (reference sequence). The CDR3 covers 14 residues. V was trimmed by 5 bases and J by 3 bases, leaving 10 bases between them. Sequenced sample: peripheral blood. The V gene is TRBV7-9, the J gene TRBJ2-2; a weak D match, TRBD2 (6 bases). The clonotype comes from a man aged 40-50 years with active or convalescent COVID-19. The CDR3 reads CASSPERDTGELFF. CDR3 coding DNA: TGTGCCAGCAGCCCTGAGCGGGACACCGGGGAGCTGTTTTTT.